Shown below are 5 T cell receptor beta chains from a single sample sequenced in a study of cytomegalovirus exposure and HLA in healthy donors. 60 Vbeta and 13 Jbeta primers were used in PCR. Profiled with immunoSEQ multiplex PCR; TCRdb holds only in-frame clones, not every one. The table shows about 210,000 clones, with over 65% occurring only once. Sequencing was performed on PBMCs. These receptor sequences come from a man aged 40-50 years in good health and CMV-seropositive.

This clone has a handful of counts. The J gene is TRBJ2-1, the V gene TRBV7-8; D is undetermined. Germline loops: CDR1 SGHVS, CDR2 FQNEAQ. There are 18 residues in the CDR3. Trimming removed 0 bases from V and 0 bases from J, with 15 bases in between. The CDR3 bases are TGTGCCAGCAGCTTAGCGCCGGGTTTCACAAGCTCCTACAATGAGCAGTTCTTC. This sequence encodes CASSLAPGFTSSYNEQFF. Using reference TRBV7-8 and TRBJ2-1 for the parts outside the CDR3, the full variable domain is GAGVSQSPRYKVAKRGQDVALRCDPISGHVSLFWYQQALGQGPEFLTYFQNEAQLDKSGLPSDRFFAERPEGSVSTLKIQRTQQEDSAVYLCASSLAPGFTSSYNEQFFGPGTRLTVL.

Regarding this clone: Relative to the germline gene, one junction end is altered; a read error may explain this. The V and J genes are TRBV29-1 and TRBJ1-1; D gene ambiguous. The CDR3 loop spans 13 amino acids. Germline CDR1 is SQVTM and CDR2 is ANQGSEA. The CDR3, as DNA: TGCAGCGTTGAATGTACGGGGTTTGGTGAATCTTTCTTT. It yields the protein CSVECTGFGESFF.

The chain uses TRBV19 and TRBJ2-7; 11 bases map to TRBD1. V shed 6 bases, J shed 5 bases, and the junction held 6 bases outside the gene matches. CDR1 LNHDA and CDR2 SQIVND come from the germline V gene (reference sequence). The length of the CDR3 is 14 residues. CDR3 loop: CASSPRTGGDEQYF. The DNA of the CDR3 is TGTGCCAGTAGCCCTAGGACAGGGGGCGACGAGCAGTACTTC.

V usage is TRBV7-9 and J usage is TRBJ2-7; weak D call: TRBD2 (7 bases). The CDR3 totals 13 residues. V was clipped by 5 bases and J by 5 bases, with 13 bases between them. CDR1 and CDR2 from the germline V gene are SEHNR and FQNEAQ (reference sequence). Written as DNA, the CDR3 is TGTGCCAGCAGCCCCCGGGGGGCTCACGAGCAGTACTTC. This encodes CASSPRGAHEQYF.

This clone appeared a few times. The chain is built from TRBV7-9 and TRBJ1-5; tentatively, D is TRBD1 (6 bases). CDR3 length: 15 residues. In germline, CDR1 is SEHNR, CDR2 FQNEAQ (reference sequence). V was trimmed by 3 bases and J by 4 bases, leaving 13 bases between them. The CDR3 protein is CASSLGGGLNQPQHF. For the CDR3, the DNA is TGTGCCAGCAGCTTGGGAGGGGGGCTAAATCAGCCCCAGCATTTT.